A selection of T cell receptor beta chains follows, all from one sample in a study of early T cells in non-severe SARS-CoV-2 infection. TCRdb re-analysed the 5' RACE reads in MiXCR, keeping a single row per CDR3 protein. The sample has roughly 60,000 distinct CDR3 sequences; around 13% are singletons. Sample: whole blood. These receptors all stem from an adult who was a healthcare worker with PCR-confirmed SARS-CoV-2 infection or an uninfected control (not recorded which). The CDR3 runs from the conserved cysteine through the conserved F or W. The D gene is left open where the match is weak. Rows may omit the clone size; those that give it use once, few, many or a size class.

J gene	V gene	D gene	clone size	CDR3 DNA	CDR3 protein
TRBJ2-3	TRBV11-2	TRBD1	few	TGTGCCAGCAGCCCCACTTCCGGGACAGTTAGCACAGATACGCAGTATTTT	CASSPTSGTVSTDTQYF
TRBJ2-7	TRBV20-1	NA	many	TGCAGTGCTAGAGATAGCGAAGGGTCAACCTACGAGCAGTACTTC	CSARDSEGSTYEQYF
TRBJ1-5	TRBV7-2	NA	NA	TGTGCCAGCAGCTCCGCTAATCAGCCCCAGCATTTT	CASSSANQPQHF
TRBJ1-1	TRBV28	TRBD1	few	TGTGCCAGCAGTTTTCCCTCAGGGGGCACTGAAGCTTTCTTT	CASSFPSGGTEAFF
TRBJ1-2	TRBV12-3/TRBV12-4	NA	few	TGTGCCAGCCAAGACAGCTATGGCTACACCTTC	CASQDSYGYTF
TRBJ2-1	TRBV7-8	TRBD1	NA	TGTGCCAGCAGTCCCCCCGGGACAGACAACAATGAGCAGTTCTTC	CASSPPGTDNNEQFF
TRBJ2-7	TRBV6-5	NA	NA	TGTGCCAGCAGTTACTCGTTCAGTCCGGGGTACGAGCAGTACTTC	CASSYSFSPGYEQYF
TRBJ2-3	TRBV12-3/TRBV12-4	NA	few	TGTGCCAGCAGTTTCTCGTTATATTACCCAGATACGCAGTATTTT	CASSFSLYYPDTQYF
TRBJ2-5	TRBV7-2	TRBD1	NA	TGTGCCAGCAGCAGACAGGGGGGCGAGACCCAGTACTTC	CASSRQGGETQYF
TRBJ1-4	TRBV10-2	NA	NA	TGCGCCAGCAGTCAAAGGGACAATTCTGGAAAACTGTTTTTT	CASSQRDNSGKLFF
TRBJ1-2	TRBV5-1	TRBD1	few	TGCGCCAGCAGCCCGACAGGGGATGGCTACACCTTC	CASSPTGDGYTF
TRBJ1-2	TRBV24-1	NA	many	TGTGCCACCGTTCTAGACAGAGAAAATAACTATGGCTACACCTTC	CATVLDRENNYGYTF
TRBJ2-5	TRBV12-3/TRBV12-4	NA	NA	TGTGCCAGCAGTTCACAGGGGACCCAGTACTTC	CASSSQGTQYF
TRBJ1-5	TRBV7-8	TRBD1	many	TGTGCCAGCAGCCAAGACAGGGGAGCGCAGCCCCAGCATTTT	CASSQDRGAQPQHF
TRBJ2-3	TRBV4-1	TRBD2	NA	TGCGCCAGCAGCCAAGATAAGGGACTAGAGGCAGATACGCAGTATTTT	CASSQDKGLEADTQYF
TRBJ2-7	TRBV7-2	TRBD1	few	TGTGCCAGCAGCCGCGACAGGGGCTCCTACGAGCAGTACTTC	CASSRDRGSYEQYF
TRBJ2-1	TRBV6-2/TRBV6-3	NA	many	TGTGCCAGCGGACCTACATTTAACAATGAGCAGTTCTTC	CASGPTFNNEQFF
TRBJ1-1	TRBV12-5	NA	NA	TGTGCTAGTGGTTTAGCGAACACTGAAGCTTTCTTT	CASGLANTEAFF
TRBJ2-7	TRBV20-1	TRBD1	many	TGCAGTGCAGAGGGACAGGGTTTCTACGAGCAGTACTTC	CSAEGQGFYEQYF
TRBJ1-6	TRBV7-2	NA	many	TGTGCCAGCAGCCTTACCCTCCCGTGGTCCTTCTATAATTCACCCCTCCACTTT	CASSLTLPWSFYNSPLHF
TRBJ2-5	TRBV11-2	TRBD2	NA	TGTGCCAGCAGCTTGACTAGCGGGGGGGCCGGGGAGACCCAGTACTTC	CASSLTSGGAGETQYF
TRBJ2-1	TRBV20-1	NA	few	TGCAGTGCTAGCCGCTACCCTGAGCAGTTCTTC	CSASRYPEQFF
TRBJ2-6	TRBV9	NA	NA	TGTGCCAGCAGCGTAGACTCTGGGGCCAACGTCCTGACTTTC	CASSVDSGANVLTF
TRBJ2-1	TRBV5-4	NA	few	TGTGCCAGCAGCTTGCGATTGCGCTCCTACAATGAGCAGTTCTTC	CASSLRLRSYNEQFF
TRBJ2-7	TRBV10-2	NA	few	TGCGCCAGCAGCTGGGACTCCACCTACGAGCAGTACTTC	CASSWDSTYEQYF
TRBJ1-2	TRBV6-1	NA	many	TGTGCCAGCAGCGGAATACAGGGTTTCTATGGCTACACCTTC	CASSGIQGFYGYTF
TRBJ2-5	TRBV4-1	NA	few	TGCGCCAGCAGCCCCCACCCTGGGGCTCAAGAGACCCAGTACTTC	CASSPHPGAQETQYF
TRBJ2-3	TRBV3-1	NA	many	TGTGCCAGCAGCCAAGGTTTGACAGATACGCAGTATTTT	CASSQGLTDTQYF
TRBJ2-7	TRBV7-8	TRBD1	many	TGTGCCAGCAGCTTCGGACAGGGGTACGAGCAGTACTTC	CASSFGQGYEQYF
TRBJ2-3	TRBV5-1	NA	NA	TGCGCCAGCGGCACAGATACGCAGTATTTT	CASGTDTQYF
TRBJ1-1	TRBV5-5	TRBD1	NA	TGTGCCAGCAGCTTGTTCGGGACAGGGACCAACACTGAAGCTTTCTTT	CASSLFGTGTNTEAFF
TRBJ1-1	TRBV7-9	TRBD1	many	TGTGCCAGCAGCCCGACAGGGGCGCTGAACACTGAAGCTTTCTTT	CASSPTGALNTEAFF
TRBJ1-4	TRBV10-2	TRBD1	few	TGCGCCAGTAGCAGGGGGCTGGGAGAAAAACTGTTTTTT	CASSRGLGEKLFF
TRBJ2-3	TRBV7-9	TRBD1	NA	TGTGCCAGCAGCTTAAGACAGGGCATCGATACGCAGTATTTT	CASSLRQGIDTQYF
TRBJ2-3	TRBV29-1	NA	NA	TGCAGCGTTGGGGGCGGGGATGGCACAGATACGCAGTATTTT	CSVGGGDGTDTQYF
TRBJ2-1	TRBV21-1	NA	few	TGTGCCAGCCCCCTCTGCGAGGTCTACAATGAGCAGTTCTTC	CASPLCEVYNEQFF
TRBJ2-2	TRBV4-2	NA	NA	TGTGCCAGCAGCCAAAGATGGGCAGGGTACGGAGGAACCGGGGAGCTGTTTTTT	CASSQRWAGYGGTGELFF
TRBJ2-3	TRBV5-1	TRBD2	few	TGCGCCAGCAGCACTAGCGGGGGGGCTTCTTCTACGCAGTATTTT	CASSTSGGASSTQYF
TRBJ1-6	TRBV12-3/TRBV12-4	NA	many	TGTGCCAGCACCACCCCTTCTTCACCCCTCCACTTT	CASTTPSSPLHF
TRBJ2-6	TRBV5-1	NA	few	TGCGCCAGCAGCTTGTGGGATTTTAGCTCTGGGGCCAACGTCCTGACTTTC	CASSLWDFSSGANVLTF
TRBJ2-3	TRBV3-1	TRBD2	many	TGTGCCAGCAGCCAAGATTTCGGCGGGGGGGGCACAGATACGCAGTATTTT	CASSQDFGGGGTDTQYF
TRBJ2-1	TRBV24-1	NA	many	TGTGCCACCAGTGATCGGGCTTCAGGGATAAGCAATGAGCAGTTCTTC	CATSDRASGISNEQFF
TRBJ1-1	TRBV6-6	NA	many	TGTGCCAGCCGACAACAGGCTAACACTGAAGCTTTCTTT	CASRQQANTEAFF
TRBJ2-2	TRBV2	NA	few	TGTGCCCCCAGGAAGGGTACCGGGGAGCTGTTTTTT	CAPRKGTGELFF
TRBJ2-5	TRBV11-3	NA	NA	TGTGCCAGCAGCTTAGATCGCTCGGAGACCCAGTACTTC	CASSLDRSETQYF
TRBJ2-7	TRBV7-9	NA	NA	TGTGCCAGCAGCTTAGCGCCTGGGGACTACGAGCAGTACTTC	CASSLAPGDYEQYF
TRBJ2-1	TRBV20-1	TRBD2	few	TGCAGTGCTAGAGGACAACTAGCGTTCAATGAGCAGTTCTTC	CSARGQLAFNEQFF
TRBJ2-2	TRBV7-8	TRBD1	NA	TGTGCCAGCAGCGGGAAAACAGGGGGGAACACCGGGGAGCTGTTTTTT	CASSGKTGGNTGELFF
TRBJ1-6	TRBV19	TRBD1	few	TGTGCCAGTAGCACTAGCCGGACAGGGGGTAATTCACCCCTCCACTTT	CASSTSRTGGNSPLHF
TRBJ1-6	TRBV6-5	NA	few	TGTGCCACCACGGGGGGATATAATTCACCCCTCCACTTT	CATTGGYNSPLHF
TRBJ2-3	TRBV5-6	NA	NA	TGTGCCAGCAGCTTCGGACGCACCAGCACAGATACGCAGTATTTT	CASSFGRTSTDTQYF
TRBJ2-1	TRBV20-1	NA	few	TGCAGTGCTAGAAGCCGGGACCCCTCGGAACAGTTCTTC	CSARSRDPSEQFF
TRBJ1-5	TRBV6-2/TRBV6-3	NA	many	TGTGCCAGCAGTTCCCCCCAGAGGGATCAGCCCCAGCATTTT	CASSSPQRDQPQHF